This T cell receptor beta chain was retrieved from a study of T cell repertoires in aging, cancer and after chemotherapy. For the study at large: Six age groups, ranging from 30 or younger to 70 or older, included the donors.

This clonotype turned up a few times. Its antigen is as yet unknown. The template was genomic DNA from peripheral blood, not RNA. Study-level findings and limits: The repertoire data cannot show anything about immunological memory following chemotherapy.

Rearranged V-D-J TRB sequences were amplified with a mixed TRB-A/B primer pool. TCRdb itself ran the multiplex PCR reads through MiXCR, one entry per CDR3 protein. The table shows about 3,100 distinct CDR3 sequences, with around 40% occurring only once. The CDR3 has 15 residues. The germline CDR1 and CDR2 sequences are KGHSH and LQKENI. The V and J ends lost 1 base and 2 bases respectively, with 10 bases between them. The chain is built from TRBV18 and TRBJ2-3, with no clear D. Sequenced: blood. The source of this sequence is a human donor in good health. CDR3 bases: TGTGCCAGCTCACCACGAAATTCCGACACAGATACGCAGTATTTT. Translated: CASSPRNSDTDTQYF.